The 9 T cell receptor beta chains in this list originate from one sample, sequenced in a study of cytomegalovirus exposure and HLA in healthy donors. Vbeta (60) and Jbeta (13) primers were used in the PCR. Method: immunoSEQ multiplex PCR; TCRdb's copy keeps in-frame clones and lacks some. The sample carries about 150,000 clones, roughly 80% recorded once. The source material was PBMCs. All receptors derive from a human donor in good health.

CDR3 protein: CASSWDSLGFNEQFF. In DNA, the CDR3 is TGTGCCAGCAGTTGGGACAGCCTTGGATTCAATGAGCAGTTCTTC. The genes are TRBV6-5 and TRBJ2-1; 7 nucleotides line up with TRBD1. Trimming at V came to 4 bases and at J to 6 bases, leaving 9 bases not matched to a gene. This CDR3 is 15 amino acids long. CDR1 is MNHEY and CDR2 is SVGAGI in the germline V gene.

This clone was detected only once. Other DNA sequences of this sample code for an identical CDR3. The chain is built from TRBV28 and TRBJ2-7; D not certain. The germline gives CDR1 MDHEN, CDR2 SYDVKM. The CDR3 consists of 11 residues. V was clipped by 5 bases and J by 1 base, with 3 bases between them. The CDR3 region is CASSVSYEQYF. The CDR3 DNA sequence: TGTGCCAGCAGTGTATCCTACGAGCAGTACTTC.

This sequence joins TRBV29-1 and TRBJ1-2; D is uncertain. This CDR3 comprises 13 residues. Germline CDR1 SQVTM, CDR2 ANQGSEA. V lost 5 bases, J lost 4 bases, and 14 bases lay in between. CDR3 residues: CSVLPQPGYGYTF. The CDR3 nucleotides are TGCAGCGTTCTTCCTCAACCCGGCTATGGCTACACCTTC.

The chain employs TRBV19 and TRBJ2-7; 11 nucleotides line up with TRBD2. The CDR3 has 15 amino acids. CDR1 is LNHDA and CDR2 is SQIVND in the germline V gene (reference sequence). V trimming: 5 bases; J trimming: 12 bases; junction bases outside the gene matches: 15. The CDR3, as DNA: TGTGCCAGTAGTCCTCGAATCTCACTAGCGGGAGAGTTGTACTTC. It yields the protein CASSPRISLAGELYF.

The rearrangement joins TRBV7-6 to TRBJ1-1; D perhaps matches TRBD1 (6 bases). Germline loops: CDR1 SGHVS, CDR2 FNYEAQ. Deletions cut 2 bases from V and 0 bases from J, with 7 bases between. This CDR3 has 14 residues. For the CDR3, the DNA is TGTGCCAGCAGCTTACAGGGGCTGAACACTGAAGCTTTCTTT. Its translation is CASSLQGLNTEAFF.

This clone was detected only once. The CDR3 DNA sequence: TGTGCCAGCAGCACTAACGACAGGGCCGAGCAGTACTTC. Its translation: CASSTNDRAEQYF. The J gene is TRBJ2-7, the V gene TRBV6-5; 7 positions agree with TRBD1. CDR3 length: 13 residues. V lost 6 bases and J lost 6; bases outside the gene matches: 8. Germline assignment: CDR1 MNHEY and CDR2 SVGAGI.

The J gene is TRBJ2-3, the V gene TRBV7-2; TRBD2 matches at 8 bases. This CDR3 is 14 amino acids long. V was pared by 3 bases and J by 4 bases, with 3 bases of the junction left unmatched. The germline V gene has CDR1 SGHTA and CDR2 FQGNSA. The CDR3 nucleotides read TGTGCCAGCAGCTTTAGCGGGGTTGCAGATACGCAGTATTTT. It yields the protein CASSFSGVADTQYF.

The chain carries TRBV30 and TRBJ1-1, with D uncertain. V gave up 4 bases and J gave up 5 bases, with 14 bases separating them. This CDR3 has 13 residues. Germline V lookup: CDR1 GTSNPN, CDR2 SVGIG (reference sequence). CDR3 coding DNA: TGTGCCTGGAACACTATAGCGGGAACTGAAGCTTTCTTT. Protein: CAWNTIAGTEAFF. The entire variable domain, with the rest obtained from reference TRBV30 and TRBJ1-1, is as follows: SQTIHQWPATLVQPVGSPLSLECTVEGTSNPNLYWYRQAAGRGLQLLFYSVGIGQISSEVPQNLSASRPQDRQFILSSKKLLLSDSGFYLCAWNTIAGTEAFFGQGTRLTVV.

The rearrangement joins TRBV29-1 to TRBJ2-1; TRBD2 matches 10 bases. Germline V gives CDR1 SQVTM, CDR2 ANQGSEA. V shed 7 bases and J 7 bases; nucleotides not matched to a gene: 4. The CDR3 has 12 amino acids. CDR3 sequence: CSASGGGNEQFF. The CDR3, as DNA: TGCAGCGCGAGCGGGGGGGGTAATGAGCAGTTCTTC.